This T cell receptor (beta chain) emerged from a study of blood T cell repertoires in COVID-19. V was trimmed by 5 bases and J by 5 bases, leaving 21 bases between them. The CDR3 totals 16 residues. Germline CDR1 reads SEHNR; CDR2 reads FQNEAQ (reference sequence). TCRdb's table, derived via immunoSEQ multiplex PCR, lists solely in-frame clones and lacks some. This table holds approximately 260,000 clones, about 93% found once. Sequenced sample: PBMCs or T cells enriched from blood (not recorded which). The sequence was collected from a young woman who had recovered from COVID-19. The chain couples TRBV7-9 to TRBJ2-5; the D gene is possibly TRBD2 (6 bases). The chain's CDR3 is CASSLSKRARWETQYF. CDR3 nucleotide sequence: TGTGCCAGCAGCCTCTCGAAGCGGGCCCGGTGGGAGACCCAGTACTTC.